One sample yielded the 9 T cell receptor beta chains listed below, sequenced in a study of T cell responses to AZD1222 COVID-19 vaccine. Data came from immunoSEQ multiplex PCR; TCRdb stores just in-frame clones and leaves some out. The data contain about 180,000 clones, about 89% of them singletons. This sample comprised peripheral blood, obtained on day 0 of AZD1222 vaccination. The source of these receptors is an adult in good health.

This clone was counted only a few times. The chain is built from TRBV4-3 and TRBJ2-7, with D possibly matching TRBD1 (5 bases). V was shortened by 3 bases and J by 7 bases, with 16 bases between the two germline ends. The CDR3 has 14 amino acids. Germline V lookup: CDR1 LGHNA, CDR2 YSLEER. The CDR3 DNA sequence: TGCGCCAGCAGCCACGACAGACTCTTCGGGGAGCAGTACTTC. The encoded protein is CASSHDRLFGEQYF.

CDR3 DNA sequence: TGTGCCAGCAGTTCGAGTCCGGACAGCTACAATGAGCAGTTCTTC. Residues: CASSSSPDSYNEQFF. The rearrangement links TRBV6-5 to TRBJ2-1; weak D call: TRBD1 (6 bases). The CDR3 extends over 15 amino acids. Looked up from germline, CDR1 is MNHEY and CDR2 is SVGAGI. Trimming took off 4 bases at V and 3 bases at J, with 13 bases between the two ends.

The V and J genes are TRBV27 and TRBJ1-1; a weak D match, TRBD1 (5 bases). CDR1 MNHEY and CDR2 SMNVEV come from the germline V gene (reference sequence). This CDR3 comprises 13 residues. Trimming took off 5 bases at V and 5 bases at J, with 12 bases between the two ends. The CDR3 here is CASSLYGGTEAFF. CDR3 coding DNA: TGTGCCAGCAGTCTGTACGGGGGAACTGAAGCTTTCTTT.

Turning to this clone: One end of the junction fails to match germline, which may point to a read error. V is TRBV5-8 and J is TRBJ2-2, with a weak D call TRBD2 (5 bases). The CDR3 has 16 residues. Germline assignment: CDR1 SGHTS and CDR2 YDEGEE. The CDR3 nucleotides read TGTGCCAGCAGGTTGGAGAGGGATTCGCACACCGGGGAGCTGTTTTTT. As protein: CASRLERDSHTGELFF.

In DNA, the CDR3 is TGTGCCAGCAGCCCAACCACTGAAGCTTTCTTT. This translates into CASSPTTEAFF. The J gene is TRBJ1-1, the V gene TRBV28, with D unresolved. The germline gives CDR1 MDHEN, CDR2 SYDVKM. V gave up 6 bases and J gave up 4 bases, with 6 bases separating them. This CDR3 has 11 amino acids. Filled out from reference TRBV28 and TRBJ1-1, the complete variable domain reads DVKVTQSSRYLVKRTGEKVFLECVQDMDHENMFWYRQDPGLGLRLIYFSYDVKMKEKGDIPEGYSVSREKKERFSLILESASTNQTSMYLCASSPTTEAFFGQGTRLTVV.

The chain is built from TRBV28 and TRBJ1-5; no definite D call. The ends were cut back, 6 bases at V and 6 bases at J, with 9 bases in the middle. Per germline, CDR1 MDHEN and CDR2 SYDVKM. The CDR3 totals 12 residues. For the CDR3, the DNA is TGTGCCAGCAGGCTCCAGGTTCAGCCCCAGCATTTT. It encodes CASRLQVQPQHF.

This rearrangement joins TRBV19 to TRBJ1-4; maybe TRBD1 (5 bases). Trimming left V 7 bases short and J 2 bases short, with 17 bases between. There are 16 residues in the CDR3. Germline assignment: CDR1 LNHDA and CDR2 SQIVND (reference sequence). This CDR3 reads CASTPGGARTNEKLFF. CDR3 nucleotide sequence: TGTGCCAGTACCCCGGGAGGGGCGCGCACTAATGAAAAACTGTTTTTT.

This clone was seen just once. V usage is TRBV29-1 and J usage is TRBJ2-7; 13 positions match TRBD2. J lost 6 bases, V lost 6 bases, and 2 bases had no gene match. This CDR3 comprises 12 residues. Germline CDR1 reads SQVTM; CDR2 reads ANQGSEA. The CDR3 is CSVWTSGGEQYF. CDR3 coding DNA: TGCAGCGTGTGGACTAGCGGGGGCGAGCAGTACTTC.

V usage is TRBV9 and J usage is TRBJ1-2; TRBD1 matches at 9 bases. In germline, CDR1 is SGDLS, CDR2 YYNGEE. Germline trimming cut 0 bases from V and 6 bases from J; bases unmatched to any gene: 3. This CDR3 has 14 residues. CDR3 sequence: CASSVGDRANGYTF. The CDR3 DNA follows: TGTGCCAGCAGCGTAGGGGACAGGGCGAATGGCTACACCTTC. Variable domain in full (rest from reference TRBV9 and TRBJ1-2): DSGVTQTPKHLITATGQRVTLRCSPRSGDLSVYWYQQSLDQGLQFLIQYYNGEERAKGNILERFSAQQFPDLHSELNLSSLELGDSALYFCASSVGDRANGYTFGSGTRLTVV.